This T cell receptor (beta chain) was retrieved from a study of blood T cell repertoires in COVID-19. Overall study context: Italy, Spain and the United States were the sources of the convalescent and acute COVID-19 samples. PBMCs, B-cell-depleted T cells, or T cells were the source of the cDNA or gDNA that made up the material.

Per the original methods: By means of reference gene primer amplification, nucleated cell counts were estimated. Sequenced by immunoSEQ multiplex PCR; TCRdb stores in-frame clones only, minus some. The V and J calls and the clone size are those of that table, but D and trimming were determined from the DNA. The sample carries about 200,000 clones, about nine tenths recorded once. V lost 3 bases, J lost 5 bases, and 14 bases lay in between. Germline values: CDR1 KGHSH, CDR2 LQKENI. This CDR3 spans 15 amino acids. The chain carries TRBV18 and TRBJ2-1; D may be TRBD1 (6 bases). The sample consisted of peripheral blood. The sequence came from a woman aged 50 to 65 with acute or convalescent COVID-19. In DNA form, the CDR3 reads TGTGCCAGCTCACCCCAACAGGGTTTAGACAATGAGCAGTTCTTC. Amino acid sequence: CASSPQQGLDNEQFF.